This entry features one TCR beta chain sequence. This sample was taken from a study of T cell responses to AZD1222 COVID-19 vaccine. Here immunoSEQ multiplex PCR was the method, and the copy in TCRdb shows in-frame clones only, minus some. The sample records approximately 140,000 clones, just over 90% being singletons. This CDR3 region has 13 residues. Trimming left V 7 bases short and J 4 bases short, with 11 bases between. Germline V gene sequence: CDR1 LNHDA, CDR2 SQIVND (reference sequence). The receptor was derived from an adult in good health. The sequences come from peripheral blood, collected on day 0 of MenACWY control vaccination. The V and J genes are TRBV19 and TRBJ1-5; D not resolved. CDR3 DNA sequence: TGTGCCAGTACCCTGGAGCGAAATCAGCCCCAGCATTTT. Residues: CASTLERNQPQHF.